These 29 T cell receptor beta chains were all obtained from the same sample, sequenced in a study of CD8 T cells in ankylosing spondylitis. Notes on the study in general: A TCR beta motif made of several highly homologous variants seemed typical of ankylosing spondylitis blood.

TCRdb recomputed calls from the 5' RACE reads with MiXCR, one row per CDR3 protein. Here the sample spans 450,000 to 550,000 distinct CDR3 sequences, under 5.5% being singletons. No antigens are known for them. Input material: blood, either unsorted or a sorted T cell fraction (not recorded which). Receptor source: a male donor with ankylosing spondylitis.

V is TRBV7-2 and J is TRBJ2-3, with D uncertain. The germline V gene has CDR1 SGHTA and CDR2 FQGNSA. Trimming stripped 2 bases from V and 0 bases from J, with 6 bases between. The CDR3 has 14 residues. The CDR3 DNA follows: TGTGCCAGCAGCTTAATGCCCAGCACAGATACGCAGTATTTT. Residues: CASSLMPSTDTQYF.

In this sample, this clonotype turned up many times. The CDR3 region has the DNA TGCGCCAGCAGAGGGGACACGGGCACCGGGGAGCTGTTTTTT. Its translation: CASRGDTGTGELFF. The chain combines TRBV5-1 with TRBJ2-2; the D gene is possibly TRBD1 (6 bases). Trimming cost V 5 bases and J 4 bases, with 12 bases left between them. Germline V CDR1 and CDR2: SGHRS, YFSETQ. The CDR3 is made up of 14 amino acids.

This clonotype was counted ten times or more. The rearrangement joins TRBV27 to TRBJ2-7; D might be TRBD1 or TRBD2, each matching 5 bases. Trimming stripped 0 bases from V and 5 bases from J, with 14 bases between. The CDR3 has 15 residues. The germline gives CDR1 MNHEY, CDR2 SMNVEV (reference sequence). CDR3: CASSLSAGRDHEQYF. CDR3 nucleotides: TGTGCCAGCAGTTTATCGGCAGGACGGGACCACGAGCAGTACTTC.

Ten or more counts support this clonotype. The chain carries TRBV9 and TRBJ2-1; the match to TRBD2 covers 9 bases. From germline, CDR1 is SGDLS and CDR2 YYNGEE. J lost 1 base, V lost 4 bases, and 15 bases had no gene match. The length of the CDR3 is 19 residues. CDR3 residues: CASSHKERGVGVSYNEQFF. In nucleotides, the CDR3 is TGTGCCAGCAGCCACAAAGAGCGGGGGGTTGGGGTGTCCTACAATGAGCAGTTCTTC.

This clonotype has at least ten counts. The V and J genes are TRBV6-1 and TRBJ1-5; D unclear. V was pared by 4 bases and J by 5 bases, with 9 bases between. This CDR3 region has 13 residues. The germline V gene encodes CDR1 MNHNS and CDR2 SASEGT. This CDR3 is CASSVDSYQPQHF. CDR3 nucleotide sequence: TGTGCCAGCAGTGTGGACTCTTATCAGCCCCAGCATTTT.

The table lists this clonotype with many counts. The genes are TRBV12-3 or TRBV12-4 and TRBJ1-2; TRBD1 matches 9 bases. The CDR3 has 15 amino acids. V lost 5 bases to trimming and J lost 8 bases; unmatched junction nucleotides: 12. The CDR3 DNA reads TGTGCCAGCAGTACGAGCCGGGACAGGGCGGGCGGCTACACCTTC. It codes for CASSTSRDRAGGYTF.

This clonotype was picked up many times. This sequence joins TRBV29-1 and TRBJ2-7; TRBD2 matches at 13 bases. CDR1 and CDR2 (germline): SQVTM, ANQGSEA. This CDR3 is built from 18 residues. The V gene end was trimmed by 0 bases and the J gene end by 3 bases; junction bases not matched to a gene: 11. Here the CDR3 reads CSVEEGGPGLAGVYEQYF. DNA for the CDR3: TGCAGCGTTGAAGAGGGGGGACCCGGACTAGCGGGAGTCTACGAGCAGTACTTC.

This clonotype appeared many times. V is TRBV20-1 and J is TRBJ2-7; a possible D gene is TRBD2 (6 bases). This CDR3 spans 13 amino acids. Germline CDR1 DFQATT, CDR2 SNEGSKA (reference sequence). V gave up 3 bases and J gave up 3 bases, with 12 bases separating them. The DNA of the CDR3 is TGCAGTGCTAGTGGCGGGGACGGCTACGAGCAGTACTTC. Its translation: CSASGGDGYEQYF.

At least ten counts were recorded for this clonotype. The chain is built from TRBV25-1 and TRBJ1-5; D is uncertain. In germline, CDR1 is MGHDK, CDR2 SYGVNS. V gave up 2 bases and J gave up 10 bases, with 12 bases separating them. The CDR3 extends over 13 amino acids. The chain's CDR3 is CASSEAGAFPQHF. The CDR3 DNA is TGTGCCAGCAGTGAAGCCGGCGCTTTCCCCCAGCATTTT. The complete variable domain, with remaining parts taken from reference TRBV25-1 and TRBJ1-5, reads EADIYQTPRYLVIGTGKKITLECSQTMGHDKMYWYQQDPGMELHLIHYSYGVNSTEKGDLSSESTVSRIRTEHFPLTLESARPSHTSQYLCASSEAGAFPQHFGDGTRLSIL.

The chain links TRBV28 to TRBJ2-3, with D possibly matching TRBD2 (5 bases). Germline assignment: CDR1 MDHEN and CDR2 SYDVKM. The CDR3 sequence is 14 residues long. The V gene lost 8 bases and the J gene lost 1 base, with 13 bases spanning the gap. CDR3 nucleotides: TGTGCCAGCCTGACGGGAATCGGCACAGATACGCAGTATTTT. This codes for CASLTGIGTDTQYF.

This clonotype was observed at least ten times. This rearrangement joins TRBV12-3 or TRBV12-4 to TRBJ1-2, with TRBD1 identical over 8 bases. This CDR3 has 14 amino acids. V lost 6 bases and J lost 5; bases outside the gene matches: 8. The CDR3 loop reads CASRTGQELYGYTF. For the CDR3, the DNA is TGTGCCAGCAGAACGGGACAGGAACTTTATGGCTACACCTTC.

This clonotype was counted many times. This rearrangement joins TRBV5-1 to TRBJ1-4; D is unresolved. Trimming pared 4 bases from V and 6 bases from J, leaving 13 bases between. From germline, CDR1 is SGHRS and CDR2 YFSETQ. This CDR3 spans 14 amino acids. In DNA form, the CDR3 reads TGCGCCAGCAGCGGAGCCCTGGTCGATGAAAAACTGTTTTTT. Protein product: CASSGALVDEKLFF. Variable domain in full (rest from reference TRBV5-1 and TRBJ1-4): KAGVTQTPRYLIKTRGQQVTLSCSPISGHRSVSWYQQTPGQGLQFLFEYFSETQRNKGNFPGRFSGRQFSNSRSEMNVSTLELGDSALYLCASSGALVDEKLFFGSGTQLSVL.

In this sample, this clonotype turned up a few times. V and J are TRBV20-1 and TRBJ2-2; 8 bases agree with TRBD1. Per the germline V gene, CDR1 is DFQATT and CDR2 is SNEGSKA (reference sequence). With 0 bases clipped from V and 4 bases from J, the junction kept 7 bases outside the gene matches. The CDR3 is made up of 16 amino acids. CDR3: CSARDWQGASTGELFF. CDR3 in DNA: TGCAGTGCTAGAGATTGGCAGGGGGCAAGCACCGGGGAGCTGTTTTTT.

This clonotype showed up many times. This rearrangement joins TRBV7-2 to TRBJ1-6; D gene ambiguous. V was trimmed by 5 bases and J by 15 bases, leaving 17 bases between them. The germline CDR1 and CDR2 sequences are SGHTA and FQGNSA. This CDR3 contains 13 residues. This CDR3 reads CASSPSSYELLHF. For the CDR3, the DNA is TGTGCCAGCAGCCCGTCCTCATACGAACTCCTCCACTTT.

This clonotype was counted a few times. The chain couples TRBV18 to TRBJ1-1; D uncertain. The CDR3 length is 15 residues. V lost 1 base and J 5 bases, leaving 14 bases between the germline ends. Germline values: CDR1 KGHSH, CDR2 LQKENI. The CDR3: CASSPLLGGRTEAFF. The DNA of the CDR3 is TGTGCCAGCTCACCACTCCTGGGCGGGAGGACTGAAGCTTTCTTT.

There are many counts of this clonotype. The chain links TRBV12-3 or TRBV12-4 to TRBJ2-2, with unresolved D. The CDR3 sequence is 13 residues long. The V end lost 6 bases, the J end lost 0 bases, and 5 bases lay between the germline ends. The CDR3: CASRASNTGELFF. CDR3 coding DNA: TGTGCCAGCAGGGCCTCGAACACCGGGGAGCTGTTTTTT.

This clonotype has ten or more counts. V and J are TRBV6-5 and TRBJ1-2, with 7 positions matching TRBD1. The CDR3 spans 15 residues. Trimming at V came to 2 bases and at J to 7 bases, leaving 10 bases not matched to a gene. Germline V gene data show CDR1 as MNHEY and CDR2 as SVGAGI. This chain's CDR3 is CASSYLEQTGFGYTF. The DNA for the CDR3 is TGTGCCAGCAGTTACCTCGAACAGACAGGGTTTGGCTACACCTTC.

With regard to this clonotype: Compared with germline, one end of the junction differs, possibly owing to a read error. The gene calls are TRBV9 and TRBJ2-3, with TRBD1 matching 7 bases. Germline assignment: CDR1 SGDLS and CDR2 YYNGEE. CDR3 length: 12 residues. CDR3 in amino acids: CASGEGTETQYF. CDR3 coding DNA: TGTGCCAGCGGGGAAGGGACAGAAACGCAGTATTTT.

This chain uses TRBV5-1 with TRBJ2-3; TRBD1 aligns across 8 bases. The V gene's germline CDR1 is SGHRS and CDR2 YFSETQ. The CDR3 contains 15 residues. Trimming at V came to 2 bases and at J to 0 bases, leaving 2 bases not matched to a gene. The CDR3 sequence is CASSLTGGSTDTQYF. CDR3 nucleotide sequence: TGCGCCAGCAGCTTAACAGGGGGAAGCACAGATACGCAGTATTTT.

This clonotype was seen repeatedly, ten times or more. The chain carries TRBV9 and TRBJ2-3; 10 bases align to TRBD2. After removal of 0 bases from V and 5 bases from J, the junction contained 12 bases not matched to a gene. Per germline, CDR1 SGDLS and CDR2 YYNGEE. The CDR3 spans 18 residues. As DNA, the CDR3 is TGTGCCAGCAGCGTAGAGGGAGGGAGCGGGGGGGCGAGAGATACGCAGTATTTT. Translating gives CASSVEGGSGGARDTQYF.

The DNA for the CDR3 is TGCGCCAGCAGCCAGGGGACAGGGTCGACCAAAAACATTCAGTACTTC. This codes for CASSQGTGSTKNIQYF. The rearrangement joins TRBV4-3 to TRBJ2-4; 9 bases agree with TRBD1. Germline CDR1 LGHNA, CDR2 YSLEER. Losses at the gene ends were 3 bases for V and 2 bases for J; bases not matched to a gene: 5. The CDR3 length is 16 residues.

This clonotype has a count of ten or more. The chain combines TRBV7-2 with TRBJ1-2; the D gene is possibly TRBD1 (6 bases). Germline V CDR1 and CDR2: SGHTA, FQGNSA. The CDR3 consists of 14 residues. V lost 5 bases to trimming and J lost 8 bases, with 18 bases between them. Here the CDR3 reads CASSLWTEPWGYTF. DNA for the CDR3: TGTGCCAGCAGCCTATGGACAGAGCCCTGGGGCTACACCTTC.

This clonotype was observed a few times. In nucleotides, the CDR3 is TGTGCCAGCAGTTTGATCGGATACACCGGGGAGCTGTTTTTT. As protein: CASSLIGYTGELFF. This rearrangement joins TRBV12-3 or TRBV12-4 to TRBJ2-2; D gene unclear. The CDR3 runs to 14 residues. V dropped 3 bases and J dropped 3 bases, with 8 bases sitting between them.

This clonotype was seen ten or more times. The V and J genes are TRBV28 and TRBJ1-5; tentatively, D is TRBD1 (6 bases). Deletions cut 6 bases from V and 1 base from J, with 19 bases between. CDR3 length equals 17 residues. In germline, CDR1 is MDHEN, CDR2 SYDVKM. As DNA, the CDR3 is TGTGCCAGCAGCCGCGACAGGTTAGGTTACAGCAATCAGCCCCAGCATTTT. Translation: CASSRDRLGYSNQPQHF.

This clonotype was seen many times. The chain joins TRBV15 to TRBJ2-3, with 13 bases lining up with TRBD2. V gave up 1 base and J gave up 2 bases; unmatched junction bases: 6. The CDR3 contains 18 residues. In germline, CDR1 is LNHNV, CDR2 YYDKDF (reference sequence). In nucleotides, the CDR3 is TGTGCCACCAGCAGAGGAACTAGCGGGAGGGGAATCACAGATACGCAGTATTTT. It codes for CATSRGTSGRGITDTQYF.

This clonotype showed up just a few times. The CDR3 DNA reads TGTGCCTCGGGAGCGGGAGGCTGGGTGGAGCAGTACTTC. Translated: CASGAGGWVEQYF. The chain couples TRBV27 to TRBJ2-7, with TRBD2 identical over 9 bases. Germline V gene lookup returns CDR1 MNHEY and CDR2 SMNVEV (reference sequence). With V trimmed by 11 bases and J by 7 bases, 12 bases remained unmatched. This CDR3 comprises 13 residues.

This clonotype came up many times. The rearrangement uses TRBV20-1 and TRBJ2-3; D gene uncertain. The CDR3 length is 14 residues. Germline V lookup: CDR1 DFQATT, CDR2 SNEGSKA (reference sequence). V lost 3 bases and J lost 2, with 12 bases in between. The chain's CDR3 is CSARALENTDTQYF. Written as DNA, the CDR3 is TGCAGTGCTAGGGCTCTGGAAAACACAGATACGCAGTATTTT.

This clonotype was observed at least ten times. V and J are TRBV7-2 and TRBJ1-6; TRBD1 matches at 9 bases. There are 16 residues in the CDR3. J lost 6 bases, V lost 5 bases, and 8 bases had no gene match. CDR1 and CDR2 (germline): SGHTA, FQGNSA. CDR3 sequence: CASSPGRDRANSPLHF. In DNA form, the CDR3 reads TGTGCCAGCAGCCCCGGCCGGGACAGGGCTAATTCACCCCTCCACTTT.

This clonotype has ten or more counts. J is TRBJ2-3 and V is TRBV5-1; maybe TRBD2 (6 bases). The CDR3 totals 15 residues. Trimming cost V 4 bases and J 4 bases, with 16 bases left between them. In germline, CDR1 is SGHRS, CDR2 YFSETQ. The CDR3 region has the DNA TGCGCCAGCAGCGATTTTCGGGGCGGGGCAGATACGCAGTATTTT. Translating gives CASSDFRGGADTQYF.